Below, 30 T cell receptor beta chains from the same sample are listed, as sequenced in a study of T cell repertoires in cytomegalovirus infection. TCRdb re-called the reads through MiXCR, storing one row per CDR3 protein. In the table there are around 500,000 distinct CDR3 sequences, under 55% of which are singletons. These receptors have no known antigen. Sequencing was performed on cultured PBMCs, taken from culture after CMV antigen stimulation. These receptors all stem from a human donor in good health (CMV status not recorded). Some clones in this sample may be carry-over from other donors' samples.

This clonotype was observed a few times. The chain links TRBV7-2 to TRBJ2-5; 8 nucleotides align to TRBD2. Losses at the gene ends were 6 bases for V and 4 bases for J; bases not matched to a gene: 10. Germline V lookup: CDR1 SGHTA, CDR2 FQGNSA. The CDR3 totals 15 residues. CDR3 region: CASRQPGLGGETQYF. The CDR3 coding sequence is TGTGCCAGCAGACAACCGGGACTAGGGGGAGAGACCCAGTACTTC.

In this sample, this clonotype turned up a few times. J is TRBJ2-3 and V is TRBV7-2, with unresolved D. The germline gives CDR1 SGHTA, CDR2 FQGNSA. Trimming shortened V by 4 bases and J by 2 bases, and 13 bases separated the two germline ends. The CDR3 loop spans 15 amino acids. CDR3 DNA sequence: TGTGCCAGCAGCTCAAGCCAAACCTCCACAGATACGCAGTATTTT. It translates to CASSSSQTSTDTQYF.

The chain uses TRBV7-6 and TRBJ2-4; D gene unclear. CDR1 SGHVS and CDR2 FNYEAQ come from the germline V gene. Trimming shortened V by 1 base and J by 6 bases, and 10 bases separated the two germline ends. The CDR3 is 14 residues long. The CDR3 bases are TGTGCCAGCAGCTTAGGGGGTTATACAAACATTCAGTACTTC. Translated: CASSLGGYTNIQYF.

V and J are TRBV13 and TRBJ2-3; 7 nucleotides agree with TRBD2. Per the germline V gene, CDR1 is PRHDT and CDR2 is FYEKMQ (reference sequence). This CDR3 is built from 18 residues. Trimming removed 5 bases from V and 3 bases from J; junction bases left unmatched: 17. CDR3 DNA: TGTGCCAGCAGCCTAGCGGCGGCGGGAGAGTTGACGACAGATACGCAGTATTTT. Translating it yields CASSLAAAGELTTDTQYF.

The chain uses TRBV4-1 and TRBJ2-3, with D tentatively TRBD1 (5 bases). CDR1 MGHRA and CDR2 YSYEKL come from the germline V gene. With 5 bases removed from V and 3 bases from J, the gap between germline ends came to 15 bases. The CDR3 has 15 residues. In DNA form, the CDR3 reads TGCGCCAGCAGCGACCCAGGGTTTGGGACAGATACGCAGTATTTT. It codes for CASSDPGFGTDTQYF.

The rearrangement links TRBV5-1 to TRBJ2-7; 10 nucleotides align to TRBD1. This CDR3 contains 15 residues. V trimming: 2 bases; J trimming: 3 bases; junction bases outside the gene matches: 5. CDR1 and CDR2 (germline): SGHRS, YFSETQ. The chain's CDR3 is CASSFGRDRGYEQYF. CDR3 bases: TGCGCCAGCAGCTTCGGCCGGGACAGGGGCTACGAGCAGTACTTC. Supplemented by reference TRBV5-1 and TRBJ2-7, the full variable domain reads KAGVTQTPRYLIKTRGQQVTLSCSPISGHRSVSWYQQTPGQGLQFLFEYFSETQRNKGNFPGRFSGRQFSNSRSEMNVSTLELGDSALYLCASSFGRDRGYEQYFGPGTRLTVT.

This chain uses TRBV5-1 with TRBJ2-4; D ambiguous. Looked up from germline, CDR1 is SGHRS and CDR2 is YFSETQ. Trimming pared 0 bases from V and 6 bases from J, leaving 7 bases between. CDR3 length: 13 residues. CDR3 in DNA: TGCGCCAGCAGCTTGGAAAGGGCAAACATTCAGTACTTC. Its protein product is CASSLERANIQYF.

The rearrangement joins TRBV7-9 to TRBJ2-1, with TRBD2 matching 7 bases. CDR1 is SEHNR, CDR2 FQNEAQ, per germline (reference sequence). The CDR3 totals 14 residues. Trimming took 5 bases from V and 6 from J; bases not matched to a gene: 7. For the CDR3, the DNA is TGTGCCAGCAGCCACAAGACGGGGGGCAATGAGCAGTTCTTC. This translates into CASSHKTGGNEQFF.

The V and J genes are TRBV12-5 and TRBJ2-5; 8 bases are a match to TRBD1. Germline lookup yields CDR1 LGHNT and CDR2 FRNRAP. CDR3 size: 15 residues. V shed 1 base, J shed 2 bases, and the junction held 3 bases outside the gene matches. Here the CDR3 reads CASGLGRDRQETQYF. In nucleotides, the CDR3 is TGTGCTAGTGGTTTGGGCCGGGACAGGCAAGAGACCCAGTACTTC.

V usage is TRBV4-1 and J usage is TRBJ2-1, with TRBD2 as a possible D gene (5 bases). V was cut by 2 bases and J by 7 bases, with 21 bases left in between. This CDR3 has 17 amino acids. Germline CDR1 reads MGHRA; CDR2 reads YSYEKL. The CDR3 is CASSQTLARELRNEQFF. The DNA of the CDR3 is TGCGCCAGCAGCCAAACCCTCGCGAGGGAGCTTCGGAATGAGCAGTTCTTC.

A single count supports this clonotype. The rearrangement uses TRBV2 and TRBJ1-1, with D perhaps matching TRBD1 (5 bases). V was cut by 8 bases and J by 13 bases, with 14 bases left in between. The CDR3 sequence is 10 residues long. Germline assignment: CDR1 SNHLY and CDR2 FYNNEI. The CDR3 bases are TGTGCCAGCGGAGGTCGAGGGGTTTTCTTT. This gives the protein CASGGRGVFF.

V and J are TRBV6-5 and TRBJ2-7; a possible D gene is TRBD2 (6 bases). CDR1 is MNHEY and CDR2 is SVGAGI in the germline V gene. Trimming took 6 bases from V and 2 from J, leaving 11 bases between them. CDR3 length equals 13 residues. CDR3 amino acids: CASRGTATYEQYF. The CDR3 DNA reads as TGTGCCAGCAGGGGGACTGCGACCTACGAGCAGTACTTC.

This CDR3 is CASSRPVGRSTDTQYF. CDR3 sequence (DNA): TGTGCCAGCAGCCGACCTGTAGGGAGGAGCACAGATACGCAGTATTTT. The rearrangement uses TRBV7-8 and TRBJ2-3; D perhaps matches TRBD2 (6 bases). The V and J ends lost 5 bases and 0 bases respectively, with 15 bases between them. The CDR3 consists of 16 residues. Germline values: CDR1 SGHVS, CDR2 FQNEAQ.

This clonotype has a handful of counts. This sequence joins TRBV7-8 and TRBJ2-3; TRBD1 matches at 8 bases. J gave up 2 bases and V 5 bases, and 6 bases lay outside the gene matches. The germline gives CDR1 SGHVS, CDR2 FQNEAQ. The CDR3 has 15 amino acids. CDR3 region: CASSQRQGFTDTQYF. CDR3 bases: TGTGCCAGCAGCCAACGACAGGGGTTCACAGATACGCAGTATTTT. The variable domain in full, with the rest retrieved from reference TRBV7-8 and TRBJ2-3, is GAGVSQSPRYKVAKRGQDVALRCDPISGHVSLFWYQQALGQGPEFLTYFQNEAQLDKSGLPSDRFFAERPEGSVSTLKIQRTQQEDSAVYLCASSQRQGFTDTQYFGPGTRLTVL.

The chain couples TRBV12-3 or TRBV12-4 to TRBJ1-4; TRBD1 matches at 11 bases. J was trimmed by 6 bases and V by 5 bases; bases with no gene match: 5. The CDR3 is 15 amino acids. The CDR3 region is CASSGWTGGDEKLFF. The CDR3 DNA follows: TGTGCCAGCAGTGGCTGGACAGGGGGCGATGAAAAACTGTTTTTT.

The chain recombines TRBV19 with TRBJ2-7; D is perhaps TRBD2 (5 bases). The CDR3 extends over 14 amino acids. The V gene's germline CDR1 is LNHDA and CDR2 SQIVND (reference sequence). The ends were cut back, 3 bases at V and 4 bases at J, with 13 bases in the middle. The CDR3 bases are TGTGCCAGTAGTATTCGGAGTCGAGGGTACGAGCAGTACTTC. It specifies CASSIRSRGYEQYF.

The genes are TRBV11-2 and TRBJ2-3, with D possibly being TRBD1 or TRBD2 (5 bases each). The germline gives CDR1 SGHAT, CDR2 FQNNGV. Between the trimmed V and J ends, which lost 6 bases and 6 bases, there was a span of 19 bases. This CDR3 region has 15 residues. The CDR3 sequence is CASRRRVGEGDTQYF. In nucleotides, the CDR3 is TGTGCCAGCAGACGCCGAGTGGGAGAGGGGGATACGCAGTATTTT.

This clonotype came up a few times. CDR3 residues: CASSYSLPEPQHF. DNA of the CDR3: TGTGCCAGCAGTTATTCCCTACCCGAGCCCCAGCATTTT. The chain has TRBV6-2 or TRBV6-3 and TRBJ1-5; no clear D gene. This CDR3 contains 13 residues. Trimming removed 3 bases from V and 8 bases from J, with 11 bases in between. The V gene's germline CDR1 is MNHEY and CDR2 SVGEGT.

This clonotype was picked up a small number of times. The rearrangement joins TRBV6-6 to TRBJ2-1, with D uncertain. Trimming shortened V by 8 bases and J by 7 bases, and 18 bases separated the two germline ends. The CDR3 has 14 residues. Germline V gene sequence: CDR1 MNHNY, CDR2 SVGAGI (reference sequence). The CDR3 loop reads CASRTALQSNEQFF. CDR3 nucleotide sequence: TGTGCCAGCCGAACTGCCCTCCAGTCAAATGAGCAGTTCTTC.

The rearrangement uses TRBV7-9 and TRBJ1-2, with TRBD1 matching over 10 bases. V trimming: 4 bases; J trimming: 4 bases; junction bases outside the gene matches: 12. The CDR3 loop spans 17 amino acids. Germline values: CDR1 SEHNR, CDR2 FQNEAQ (reference sequence). CDR3 sequence (DNA): TGTGCCAGCAGCTCCCTGGACAGGGGGGATTTTATCTATGGCTACACCTTC. Amino acid sequence: CASSSLDRGDFIYGYTF. The full variable domain, in which reference TRBV7-9 and TRBJ1-2 provide the parts outside the CDR3, is DTGVSQNPRHKITKRGQNVTFRCDPISEHNRLYWYRQTLGQGPEFLTYFQNEAQLEKSRLLSDRFSAERPKGSFSTLEIQRTEQGDSAMYLCASSSLDRGDFIYGYTFGSGTRLTVV.

This chain uses TRBV19 with TRBJ1-2, with unresolved D. V was pared by 1 base and J by 5 bases, with 11 bases between. Germline CDR1 is LNHDA and CDR2 is SQIVND (reference sequence). The CDR3 sequence is 14 residues long. The CDR3 spells CASSIGLLGYGYTF. In nucleotides, the CDR3 is TGTGCCAGTAGTATAGGACTACTTGGGTATGGCTACACCTTC.

This clonotype showed up many times. CDR3 region: CASSLGRGPYEQYF. In DNA form, the CDR3 reads TGTGCCAGCAGCTTAGGTAGGGGGCCCTACGAGCAGTACTTC. The rearrangement links TRBV27 to TRBJ2-7; the match to TRBD1 covers 7 bases. Germline V gene sequence: CDR1 MNHEY, CDR2 SMNVEV (reference sequence). This CDR3 has 14 residues. With V trimmed by 6 bases and J by 2 bases, 7 bases remained unmatched.

This clonotype was counted ten times or more. The chain carries TRBV7-2 and TRBJ1-2; no clear D gene. This CDR3 is built from 14 residues. V was clipped by 0 bases and J by 2 bases, with 7 bases between them. CDR1 is SGHTA and CDR2 is FQGNSA in the germline V gene. CDR3 loop: CASSLAPGNYGYTF. For the CDR3, the DNA is TGTGCCAGCAGCTTAGCGCCGGGAAACTATGGCTACACCTTC.

This chain links TRBV7-2 with TRBJ2-2; 9 nucleotides match TRBD1. The germline V gene has CDR1 SGHTA and CDR2 FQGNSA. After removal of 5 bases from V and 6 bases from J, the junction contained 7 bases not matched to a gene. CDR3 length: 15 amino acids. CDR3 sequence: CASSLPGQGSGELFF. DNA of the CDR3: TGTGCCAGCAGCCTACCGGGACAGGGCTCCGGGGAGCTGTTTTTT.

In DNA, the CDR3 is TGTGCCAGCGAGGGTGACCCCACATCAGGCAAGGGATTCTACAATGAGCAGTTCTTC. Translated, it gives CASEGDPTSGKGFYNEQFF. The genes are TRBV6-2 or TRBV6-3 and TRBJ2-1, with a tentative D call TRBD2 (5 bases). The germline CDR1 and CDR2 sequences are MNHEY and SVGEGT. Between the trimmed V and J ends, which lost 8 bases and 3 bases, there was a span of 29 bases. The CDR3 has 19 residues.

V is TRBV20-1 and J is TRBJ1-4, with D perhaps TRBD1 (5 bases). CDR3 size: 15 residues. Germline V CDR1 and CDR2: DFQATT, SNEGSKA (reference sequence). V lost 0 bases and J lost 8, with 16 bases in between. The CDR3 DNA reads TGCAGTGCTAGAGATAAAGCAGGGTTCGGGGAAAAACTGTTTTTT. This codes for CSARDKAGFGEKLFF.

The chain employs TRBV5-1 and TRBJ1-1; perhaps TRBD1 as D (5 bases). The CDR3 loop spans 14 amino acids. V was clipped by 5 bases and J by 1 base, with 12 bases between them. CDR1 is SGHRS, CDR2 YFSETQ, per germline. CDR3 nucleotide sequence: TGCGCCAGCAGGCTCCCCCAGGGGAACACTGAAGCTTTCTTT. It specifies CASRLPQGNTEAFF.

The chain employs TRBV6-2 or TRBV6-3 and TRBJ2-5, with D possibly being TRBD1 (5 bases). The length of the CDR3 is 14 residues. The V gene lost 6 bases and the J gene lost 1 base, with 12 bases spanning the gap. Germline V gives CDR1 MNHEY, CDR2 SVGEGT. The CDR3 nucleotides are TGTGCCAGCAGGGAGACAGCCTCCCAAGAGACCCAGTACTTC. This sequence encodes CASRETASQETQYF.

This clonotype has a count of ten or more. The chain uses TRBV7-2 and TRBJ2-7, with D possibly being TRBD1 (6 bases). Germline CDR1 and CDR2: SGHTA and FQGNSA. There are 15 residues in the CDR3. V lost 1 base, J lost 4 bases, and 14 bases lay in between. CDR3 bases: TGTGCCAGCAGCTTAGTCGGGCAGGGGTCTTACGAGCAGTACTTC. Translated, it gives CASSLVGQGSYEQYF.

The genes are TRBV7-8 and TRBJ2-5, with TRBD2 identical over 9 bases. The CDR3 is made up of 15 amino acids. V trimming: 1 base; J trimming: 5 bases; junction bases outside the gene matches: 5. The germline CDR1 and CDR2 sequences are SGHVS and FQNEAQ. Here the CDR3 reads CASSLDGGGGETQYF. The CDR3 nucleotides are TGTGCCAGCAGCTTAGATGGCGGGGGGGGGGAGACCCAGTACTTC. Combining the CDR3 with reference TRBV7-8 and TRBJ2-5 gives the whole variable domain GAGVSQSPRYKVAKRGQDVALRCDPISGHVSLFWYQQALGQGPEFLTYFQNEAQLDKSGLPSDRFFAERPEGSVSTLKIQRTQQEDSAVYLCASSLDGGGGETQYFGPGTRLLVL.